This TCR beta chain was retrieved from a study of T cells after yellow fever vaccination. TCR cDNA, made by 5'RACE template switching, carried an added universal primer site and UMIs. TCRdb used MiXCR to reprocess the 5' RACE reads, holding one entry per CDR3 protein. Of hundreds of thousands of distinct CDR3 sequences in the sample, 20% to 25% were seen once. Note on this clonotype: Its antigen is not identified.

The CDR3 consists of 18 residues. CDR1 is MNHEY, CDR2 SMNVEV, per germline (reference sequence). With 2 bases clipped from V and 1 base from J, the junction kept 7 bases outside the gene matches. Notes on the study in general: Clonotypes shared by both compartments, CD4 and CD8, made up a small share. Weaker, the secondary response had a peak occurring faster, on day 5 versus 15. Detected again after the booster were most primary-vaccination clones, at 95% to 98% CD4 and about 89% CD8.

The genes are TRBV27 and TRBJ1-5; 11 bases are a match to TRBD1. This specimen consisted of PBMCs, obtained roughly 20 days after the first yellow fever vaccination. This clonotype originated in a man younger than 35 who received the YFV17D yellow fever vaccine. CDR3 sequence reads: CASSLHGTGGISNQPQHF. For the CDR3, the DNA is TGTGCCAGCAGTTTACACGGGACAGGGGGTATCAGCAATCAGCCCCAGCATTTT.